Below, 20 T cell receptor beta chains from the same sample are listed, as sequenced in a study of shared clonotypes between healthy human individuals. TCRdb's copy holds only in-frame clones and misses some; the assay was immunoSEQ multiplex PCR. The sample holds a few million clones, roughly 93% seen once. The sequenced material came from naive CD4+ T cells from PBMCs. As to subset: CD45RA+ positively selected. These TCRs come from a man aged 18 to 29 in good health. Some clones in this sample may be carry-over from other donors' samples.

The chain couples TRBV6-5 to TRBJ1-1; perhaps TRBD1 as D (5 bases). The CDR3 runs 15 residues. Trimming removed 2 bases at V and 5 bases at J, with 15 bases between. The germline CDR1 and CDR2 sequences are MNHEY and SVGAGI. In nucleotides, the CDR3 is TGTGCCAGCAGTTACAGGGGCCTGGGGCGGACTGAAGCTTTCTTT. As protein: CASSYRGLGRTEAFF.

V is TRBV5-1 and J is TRBJ2-3, with D unresolved. CDR1 and CDR2 from the germline V gene are SGHRS and YFSETQ. Trimming shortened V by 1 base and J by 8 bases, and 5 bases separated the two germline ends. The CDR3 is 11 amino acids. CDR3 loop: CASSLSGTQYF. For the CDR3, the DNA is TGCGCCAGCAGCTTGTCGGGTACGCAGTATTTT. The full variable domain, completed using reference TRBV5-1 and TRBJ2-3, is KAGVTQTPRYLIKTRGQQVTLSCSPISGHRSVSWYQQTPGQGLQFLFEYFSETQRNKGNFPGRFSGRQFSNSRSEMNVSTLELGDSALYLCASSLSGTQYFGPGTRLTVL.

This chain joins TRBV2 and TRBJ1-5, with D tentatively TRBD1 (6 bases). This CDR3 contains 16 residues. The ends were cut back, 10 bases at V and 2 bases at J, with 21 bases in the middle. CDR1 is SNHLY, CDR2 FYNNEI, per germline. The CDR3 spells CATQGTGGRGNQPQHF. The CDR3 DNA sequence: TGTGCCACCCAGGGGACGGGGGGAAGGGGCAATCAGCCCCAGCATTTT.

For this clone: This CDR3 is also generated by other DNA sequences in the sample. V usage is TRBV4-1 and J usage is TRBJ1-2; 9 bases match TRBD1. The V segment lost 2 bases and the J segment 5 bases; nucleotides outside the gene matches: 6. Germline V CDR1 and CDR2: MGHRA, YSYEKL. This CDR3 is 15 amino acids long. CDR3 region: CASSQPGQGRYGYTF. The CDR3 DNA is TGCGCCAGCAGCCAACCGGGACAGGGACGGTATGGCTACACCTTC.

This clone showed up just a few times. V usage is TRBV29-1 and J usage is TRBJ2-5; either TRBD1 or TRBD2 may fit D (6 bases each). Germline CDR1 reads SQVTM; CDR2 reads ANQGSEA. Between the trimmed V and J ends, which lost 5 bases and 5 bases, there was a span of 12 bases. This CDR3 region has 12 residues. The CDR3 loop reads CSVSQGRETQYF. In DNA, the CDR3 is TGCAGCGTTTCGCAGGGGAGGGAGACCCAGTACTTC.

The V and J genes are TRBV6-5 and TRBJ2-3; D is unclear. V lost 6 bases to trimming and J lost 3 bases, with 13 bases between them. In germline, CDR1 is MNHEY, CDR2 SVGAGI. This CDR3 spans 14 amino acids. The chain's CDR3 is CASRNSHTTDTQYF. DNA for the CDR3: TGTGCCAGCAGAAACAGCCATACAACAGATACGCAGTATTTT.

With respect to this clone: Within the sample, other DNA sequences also encode this same CDR3. The J gene is TRBJ1-3, the V gene TRBV6-6; no clear D. The CDR3 length is 16 residues. In germline, CDR1 is MNHNY, CDR2 SVGAGI (reference sequence). V dropped 2 bases and J dropped 0 bases, with 11 bases sitting between them. The DNA for the CDR3 is TGTGCCAGCAGTTACCGGGGAGGGAGCTCTGGAAACACCATATATTTT. This translates into CASSYRGGSSGNTIYF.

The chain carries TRBV9 and TRBJ1-2; 9 bases agree with TRBD1. The germline CDR1 and CDR2 sequences are SGDLS and YYNGEE. This CDR3 contains 13 residues. V lost 4 bases and J lost 8; bases outside the gene matches: 6. CDR3 DNA sequence: TGTGCCAGCAGCACCCGACAGGGGGACGGCTACACCTTC. Encoded protein: CASSTRQGDGYTF.

The chain's CDR3 is CAIRETGELFF. The CDR3 DNA reads TGTGCCATCAGGGAAACCGGGGAGCTGTTTTTT. The chain couples TRBV10-3 to TRBJ2-2; D gene unclear. The CDR3 totals 11 residues. V lost 6 bases and J 5 bases, leaving 4 bases between the germline ends. Germline-derived CDR1 and CDR2 are ENHRY and SYGVKD.

The chain links TRBV19 to TRBJ2-7; a possible D gene is TRBD1 (8 bases). Looked up from germline, CDR1 is LNHDA and CDR2 is SQIVND (reference sequence). The CDR3 has 16 residues. Trimming removed 8 bases at V and 0 bases at J, with 20 bases between. The CDR3 DNA sequence: TGTGCCAGTGCAGGAGCGGGACAGGCCGGCTCCTACGAGCAGTACTTC. Protein: CASAGAGQAGSYEQYF.

The chain combines TRBV28 with TRBJ2-7; 8 bases are a match to TRBD1. Germline assignment: CDR1 MDHEN and CDR2 SYDVKM. The CDR3 is made up of 13 amino acids. With 6 bases clipped from V and 3 bases from J, the junction kept 4 bases outside the gene matches. CDR3 loop: CASRPGQVYEQYF. CDR3 in DNA: TGTGCCAGCAGACCGGGACAGGTCTACGAGCAGTACTTC.

This clone occurred once. The chain has TRBV30 and TRBJ1-1, with TRBD1 matching 8 bases. The germline V gene has CDR1 GTSNPN and CDR2 SVGIG (reference sequence). This CDR3 has 16 amino acids. V lost 0 bases, J lost 2 bases, and 8 bases stayed unmatched. DNA for the CDR3: TGTGCCTGGAGTGTATCAAGGACAGGGAGTAACACTGAAGCTTTCTTT. Its translation is CAWSVSRTGSNTEAFF. Together with reference TRBV30 and TRBJ1-1, the CDR3 gives the full variable domain: SQTIHQWPATLVQPVGSPLSLECTVEGTSNPNLYWYRQAAGRGLQLLFYSVGIGQISSEVPQNLSASRPQDRQFILSSKKLLLSDSGFYLCAWSVSRTGSNTEAFFGQGTRLTVV.

V gene TRBV10-3 combines with J gene TRBJ2-2; D could derive from TRBD1 or TRBD2 (6 bases each). The V and J ends lost 6 bases and 6 bases respectively, with 14 bases between them. Germline CDR1 is ENHRY and CDR2 is SYGVKD. The CDR3 extends over 14 amino acids. The CDR3 sequence: CAIRTVGGPGELFF. The CDR3 region has the DNA TGTGCCATCAGGACCGTTGGGGGGCCCGGGGAGCTGTTTTTT.

The V gene is TRBV30, the J gene TRBJ1-1, with a possible D match to TRBD1 (5 bases). The length of the CDR3 is 11 residues. Germline CDR1 is GTSNPN and CDR2 is SVGIG (reference sequence). CDR3 nucleotides: TGTGTCGCGGGGGTGAACACTGAAGCTTTCTTT. The encoded protein is CVAGVNTEAFF.

The rearrangement joins TRBV2 to TRBJ1-1, with D perhaps matching TRBD1 (5 bases). Trimming removed 6 bases at V and 1 base at J, with 15 bases between. CDR1 is SNHLY, CDR2 FYNNEI, per germline. The CDR3 spans 15 residues. CDR3 in DNA: TGTGCCAGCAGGGACCCAGGGACTTCGAACACTGAAGCTTTCTTT. Its protein product is CASRDPGTSNTEAFF.

The chain joins TRBV6-5 to TRBJ2-3, with 7 bases matching TRBD1. The J segment lost 2 bases and the V segment lost 0 bases, leaving 5 bases of the junction unmatched. The length of the CDR3 is 16 residues. Germline-derived CDR1 and CDR2 are MNHEY and SVGAGI. CDR3 sequence (DNA): TGTGCCAGCAGTTACTCAAGCACAGGGGTCACAGATACGCAGTATTTT. This codes for CASSYSSTGVTDTQYF.

The J gene is TRBJ2-1, the V gene TRBV6-5, with D possibly TRBD1 on 5 matching bases. Germline V lookup: CDR1 MNHEY, CDR2 SVGAGI. V dropped 2 bases and J dropped 4 bases, with 9 bases sitting between them. This CDR3 region has 14 residues. CDR3 protein: CASSYLGEYNEQFF. The CDR3 DNA follows: TGTGCCAGCAGTTACCTAGGGGAATACAATGAGCAGTTCTTC.

The chain joins TRBV6-4 to TRBJ2-6; TRBD1 might be the D (5 bases). The CDR3 extends over 15 amino acids. The V end lost 8 bases, the J end lost 0 bases, and 11 bases lay between the germline ends. Looked up from germline, CDR1 is MRHNA and CDR2 is SNTAGT. This CDR3 is CASGHRSSGANVLTF. The CDR3 nucleotides read TGTGCCAGCGGACACCGGAGCTCTGGGGCCAACGTCCTGACTTTC.

Comment on this clone: Other DNA sequences of this sample code for an identical CDR3. V is TRBV5-1 and J is TRBJ2-2, with TRBD1 identical over 7 bases. Germline V gene lookup returns CDR1 SGHRS and CDR2 YFSETQ. This CDR3 is 14 amino acids long. Losses at the gene ends were 1 base for V and 4 bases for J; bases not matched to a gene: 1. The DNA for the CDR3 is TGCGCCAGCAGCTTGTACAGGGGCACCGGGGAGCTGTTTTTT. Translating it yields CASSLYRGTGELFF.

The chain combines TRBV5-1 with TRBJ1-1, with D unresolved. The ends were cut back, 4 bases at V and 2 bases at J, with 12 bases in the middle. This CDR3 has 14 residues. CDR1 is SGHRS and CDR2 is YFSETQ in the germline V gene. The CDR3 nucleotides read TGCGCCAGCAGCCCCTGGGCAGCAAACACTGAAGCTTTCTTT. Residues: CASSPWAANTEAFF. Together with reference TRBV5-1 and TRBJ1-1, the CDR3 gives the full variable domain: KAGVTQTPRYLIKTRGQQVTLSCSPISGHRSVSWYQQTPGQGLQFLFEYFSETQRNKGNFPGRFSGRQFSNSRSEMNVSTLELGDSALYLCASSPWAANTEAFFGQGTRLTVV.